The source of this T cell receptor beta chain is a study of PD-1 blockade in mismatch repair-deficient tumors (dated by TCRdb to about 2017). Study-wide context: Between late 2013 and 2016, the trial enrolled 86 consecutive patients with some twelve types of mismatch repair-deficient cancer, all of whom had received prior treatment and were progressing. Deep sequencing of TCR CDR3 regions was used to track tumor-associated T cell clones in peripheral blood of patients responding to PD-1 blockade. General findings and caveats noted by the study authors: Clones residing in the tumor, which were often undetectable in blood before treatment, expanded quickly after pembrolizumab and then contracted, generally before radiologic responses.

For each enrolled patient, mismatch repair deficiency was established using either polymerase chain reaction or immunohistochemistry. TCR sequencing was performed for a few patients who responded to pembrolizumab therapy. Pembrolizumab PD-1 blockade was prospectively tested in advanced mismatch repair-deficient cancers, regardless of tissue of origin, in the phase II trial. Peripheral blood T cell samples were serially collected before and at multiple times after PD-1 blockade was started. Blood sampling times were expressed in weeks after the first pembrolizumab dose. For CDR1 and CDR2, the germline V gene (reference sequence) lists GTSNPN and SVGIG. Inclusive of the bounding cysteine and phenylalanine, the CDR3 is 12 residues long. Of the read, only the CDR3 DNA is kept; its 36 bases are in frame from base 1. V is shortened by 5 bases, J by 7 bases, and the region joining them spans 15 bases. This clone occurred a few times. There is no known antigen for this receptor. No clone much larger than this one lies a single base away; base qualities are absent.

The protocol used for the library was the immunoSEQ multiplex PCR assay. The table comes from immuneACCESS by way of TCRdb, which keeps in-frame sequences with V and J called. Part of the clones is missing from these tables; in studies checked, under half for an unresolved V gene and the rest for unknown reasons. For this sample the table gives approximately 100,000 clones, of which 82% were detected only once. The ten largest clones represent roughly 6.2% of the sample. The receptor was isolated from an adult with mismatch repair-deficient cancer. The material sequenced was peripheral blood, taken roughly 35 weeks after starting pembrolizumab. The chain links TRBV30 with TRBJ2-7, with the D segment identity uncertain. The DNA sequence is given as TGTGCCTGGGGCACCAAGAGCTTTGAGCAGTACTTC. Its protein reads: CAWGTKSFEQYF.